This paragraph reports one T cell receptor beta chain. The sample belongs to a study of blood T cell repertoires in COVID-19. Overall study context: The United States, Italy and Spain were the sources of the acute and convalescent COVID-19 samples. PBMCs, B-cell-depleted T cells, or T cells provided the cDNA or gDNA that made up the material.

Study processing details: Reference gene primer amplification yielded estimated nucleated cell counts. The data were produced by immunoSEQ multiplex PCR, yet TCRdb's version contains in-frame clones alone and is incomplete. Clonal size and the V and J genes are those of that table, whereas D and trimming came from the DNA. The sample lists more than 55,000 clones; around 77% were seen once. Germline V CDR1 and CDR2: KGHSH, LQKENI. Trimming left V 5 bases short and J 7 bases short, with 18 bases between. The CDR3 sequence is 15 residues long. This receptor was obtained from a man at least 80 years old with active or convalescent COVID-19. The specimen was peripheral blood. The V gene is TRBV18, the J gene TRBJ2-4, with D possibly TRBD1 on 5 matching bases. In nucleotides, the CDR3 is TGTGCCAGCTCATTCCTCGACAGTGATTTGAACATTCAGTACTTC. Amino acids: CASSFLDSDLNIQYF.